This T cell receptor (beta chain) comes out of a study of shared clonotypes between healthy human individuals. Overall study: For every donor, three CD4 naive, three CD4 memory, two CD8 naive and one CD8 memory plates were used.

This clone turned up a few times. Its antigen is not known. Study-wide findings and caveats: Relative to clonotypes present in all four donors, those not shared had lower generation probabilities.

Running of the assay took place at deep level. About 33,000 T cell genomes (around 200 ng DNA) went into each sorted-subset replicate. Sequenced by immunoSEQ multiplex PCR; TCRdb stores in-frame clones only, minus some. This sample yields roughly 650,000 clones, of which approximately 97% are seen a single time; around 0.058% belongs to the top ten. The clonotype comes from a woman in her 30s in good health. The sample consisted of naive CD4+ T cells sorted from blood. Subset noted: CD45RA+ positively selected.

The DNA for the CDR3 is TGTGCCAGCAGTCAAGACCACCGGGCTCAGCCCCAGCATTTT. Translation gives CASSQDHRAQPQHF. The J gene is TRBJ1-5, the V gene TRBV6-5; D is unclear. CDR3 length: 14 residues. V lost 5 bases and J 6 bases, leaving 14 bases between the germline ends. The germline V gene encodes CDR1 MNHEY and CDR2 SVGAGI.